This entry lists 9 T cell receptor beta chains sequenced from one sample in a study of blood T cell repertoires in COVID-19. Profiled with immunoSEQ multiplex PCR; TCRdb holds only in-frame clones, not every one. Here the sample spans 220,000 or so clones, about 79% being singletons. Sequenced: PBMCs or T cells enriched from blood (not recorded which). The source is a woman aged 55-75 years who had recovered from COVID-19.

As DNA, the CDR3 is TGTGCCAGCAGCTTATCGGCTAGCGGGTACTCAGAGACCCAGTACTTC. Its protein is CASSLSASGYSETQYF. The V call is TRBV7-2, the J call TRBJ2-5; 8 nucleotides line up with TRBD2. Trimming at V came to 2 bases and at J to 4 bases, leaving 9 bases not matched to a gene. Germline V gene lookup returns CDR1 SGHTA and CDR2 FQGNSA. This CDR3 has 16 residues.

The rearrangement uses TRBV5-6 and TRBJ2-7; 7 positions agree with TRBD2. There are 16 residues in the CDR3. The J segment lost 5 bases and the V segment lost 0 bases, leaving 11 bases of the junction unmatched. CDR1 is SGHDT, CDR2 YYEEEE, per germline. CDR3: CASSLAGLAEADEQYF. The CDR3 nucleotides read TGTGCCAGCAGCTTGGCCGGGCTAGCGGAGGCCGACGAGCAGTACTTC.

V gene TRBV14 combines with J gene TRBJ1-6, with 9 bases matching TRBD1. Germline V gene sequence: CDR1 SGHDN, CDR2 FVKESK. The J segment lost 8 bases and the V segment lost 4 bases, leaving 12 bases of the junction unmatched. The CDR3 totals 17 residues. The CDR3 sequence: CASSLYRGRGYDSPLHF. The CDR3 nucleotides read TGTGCCAGCAGCCTTTACAGGGGGCGCGGGTATGATTCACCCCTCCACTTT.

The CDR3 bases are TGTGCCAGCAGCCTCTGGACAGGGGGCGGCCAAGAGACCCAGTACTTC. It translates to CASSLWTGGGQETQYF. V gene TRBV11-2 combines with J gene TRBJ2-5; 11 bases line up with TRBD1. The CDR3 runs 16 residues. After removal of 5 bases from V and 1 base from J, the junction contained 6 bases not matched to a gene. Germline loops: CDR1 SGHAT, CDR2 FQNNGV. The whole variable domain, filled in from reference TRBV11-2 and TRBJ2-5, reads EAGVAQSPRYKIIEKRQSVAFWCNPISGHATLYWYQQILGQGPKLLIQFQNNGVVDDSQLPKDRFSAERLKGVDSTLKIQPAKLEDSAVYLCASSLWTGGGQETQYFGPGTRLLVL.

This chain links TRBV5-1 with TRBJ2-7, with D possibly being TRBD2 (5 bases). The V and J ends lost 2 bases and 2 bases respectively, with 11 bases between them. Germline V gives CDR1 SGHRS, CDR2 YFSETQ. The CDR3 is 14 amino acids. Written as DNA, the CDR3 is TGCGCCAGCAGCTTTACCGGGGATACCTACGAGCAGTACTTC. Its protein is CASSFTGDTYEQYF.

This chain connects TRBV4-2 to TRBJ2-7; 9 bases match TRBD2. This CDR3 has 16 residues. Germline V gene lookup returns CDR1 LGHNA and CDR2 YNFKEQ. V shed 3 bases, J shed 2 bases, and the junction held 8 bases outside the gene matches. The CDR3 spells CASSHESSGSPYEQYF. The CDR3 region has the DNA TGTGCCAGCAGCCATGAAAGTAGCGGGAGCCCCTACGAGCAGTACTTC.

The rearrangement links TRBV5-8 to TRBJ2-5; 8 positions match TRBD1. Germline values: CDR1 SGHTS, CDR2 YDEGEE. The V and J ends lost 3 bases and 4 bases, in that order; junction bases with no gene match: 11. CDR3 size: 16 residues. The CDR3 is CASSSYGQGARETQYF. The CDR3 DNA reads TGTGCCAGCAGCTCATATGGGCAGGGGGCAAGAGAGACCCAGTACTTC. The whole variable domain, filled in from reference TRBV5-8 and TRBJ2-5, reads EAGVTQSPTHLIKTRGQQATLRCSPISGHTSVYWYQQALGLGLQFLLWYDEGEERNRGNFPPRFSGRQFPNYSSELNVNALELEDSALYLCASSSYGQGARETQYFGPGTRLLVL.

This clone was counted a single time. The chain combines TRBV30 with TRBJ1-1, with D unresolved. Germline lookup yields CDR1 GTSNPN and CDR2 SVGIG (reference sequence). This CDR3 contains 13 residues. The V end was cut by 1 base, the J end by 1 base, with 7 bases between. Written as DNA, the CDR3 is TGTGCCTGGAGTGCTAACGAGAACACTGAAGCTTTCTTT. This sequence encodes CAWSANENTEAFF.

V gene TRBV5-4 combines with J gene TRBJ1-4; unclear D gene. The V end was cut by 2 bases, the J end by 0 bases, with 11 bases between. The CDR3 is 16 residues long. Germline V gene sequence: CDR1 SGHNT, CDR2 YYREEE (reference sequence). The CDR3 DNA follows: TGTGCCAGCAGCTTTGGCGGAATCTCAACTAATGAAAAACTGTTTTTT. This codes for CASSFGGISTNEKLFF.